This TCR beta chain stems from a study of blood T cell repertoires in COVID-19. Only one count was recorded for this clone. CDR3 size: 13 residues. Germline CDR1 is LGHNA and CDR2 is YSLEER. The germline V and J ends were trimmed by 3 bases and 12 bases, with 15 bases remaining between them. TCRdb's table, derived via immunoSEQ multiplex PCR, lists solely in-frame clones and lacks some. The data hold around 30,000 clones, with roughly nine tenths observed a single time. This TCR was sampled from a human donor in a cohort sampled during active COVID-19. This chain connects TRBV4-3 to TRBJ2-1; tentatively, D is TRBD2 (6 bases). The specimen was peripheral blood. The CDR3: CASSQDPGTSQFF. The CDR3 region has the DNA TGCGCCAGCAGCCAGGACCCCGGGACTTCGCAGTTCTTC.